This is a list of T cell receptor beta chains from one sample in a study of Ad26.COV2.S vaccination and SARS-CoV-2 variants. Measured with immunoSEQ multiplex PCR; TCRdb has only the in-frame clones, and not every one. This table has more than 400,000 clones, 92% appearing once. The sequencing used peripheral blood, collected in a trial of Ad26.COV2.S vaccine versus placebo. All receptors come from a person between 18 and 65 years old who received the Ad26.COV2.S COVID-19 vaccine or a placebo. Both conserved end residues are trimmed from each CDR3. The order of the fields is V gene, CDR3 length, D gene, J gene, CDR3 protein. D genes are given only for firm matches.

V gene: TRBV30; CDR3 length: 11; D gene: TRBD1; J gene: TRBJ2-1; CDR3 protein: AWSRGSHNEQF
V gene: TRBV7-7; CDR3 length: 13; D gene: .; J gene: TRBJ1-2; CDR3 protein: ASSSRQDPNYGYT
V gene: TRBV7-8; CDR3 length: 13; D gene: .; J gene: TRBJ1-5; CDR3 protein: ASSLPRDRSWPQH
V gene: TRBV7-9; CDR3 length: 10; D gene: .; J gene: TRBJ1-2; CDR3 protein: ASSPGRFGYT
V gene: TRBV4-1; CDR3 length: 12; D gene: TRBD2; J gene: TRBJ2-1; CDR3 protein: ASSQVGEGLEQF
V gene: TRBV9; CDR3 length: 13; D gene: .; J gene: TRBJ1-5; CDR3 protein: ASSVAWGPDQPQH
V gene: TRBV7-9; CDR3 length: 11; D gene: .; J gene: TRBJ1-2; CDR3 protein: ASNLDPFYGYT
V gene: TRBV14; CDR3 length: 22; D gene: .; J gene: TRBJ2-7; CDR3 protein: ASSQDVVCGFLRVGIDLSYEQY
V gene: TRBV19; CDR3 length: 14; D gene: .; J gene: TRBJ1-4; CDR3 protein: ASSTRARAVNEKLF
V gene: TRBV28; CDR3 length: 12; D gene: .; J gene: TRBJ1-1; CDR3 protein: ASSSGTPNTEAF
V gene: TRBV27; CDR3 length: 11; D gene: .; J gene: TRBJ2-1; CDR3 protein: ASSFAGFNEQF
V gene: TRBV7-9; CDR3 length: 11; D gene: .; J gene: TRBJ2-3; CDR3 protein: ASSSRHSDTQY
V gene: TRBV7-9; CDR3 length: 14; D gene: TRBD1; J gene: TRBJ1-6; CDR3 protein: ASSSGQGFYNSPLH
V gene: TRBV6-5; CDR3 length: 14; D gene: TRBD2; J gene: TRBJ2-2; CDR3 protein: ASSSHSSGADGELF
V gene: TRBV2; CDR3 length: 12; D gene: .; J gene: TRBJ1-5; CDR3 protein: ASTLLNSNQPQH
V gene: TRBV10-1; CDR3 length: 15; D gene: TRBD2; J gene: TRBJ2-1; CDR3 protein: ASSEALGGGSSNEQF
V gene: TRBV6-1; CDR3 length: 12; D gene: .; J gene: TRBJ1-1; CDR3 protein: ASSEISGGTEAF
V gene: TRBV28; CDR3 length: 11; D gene: TRBD2; J gene: TRBJ2-7; CDR3 protein: ASALAGDYEQY
V gene: TRBV2; CDR3 length: 11; D gene: .; J gene: TRBJ2-7; CDR3 protein: ATTGTGDYEQY
V gene: TRBV19; CDR3 length: 10; D gene: .; J gene: TRBJ2-7; CDR3 protein: ASSISGYEQY
V gene: TRBV5-6; CDR3 length: 14; D gene: .; J gene: TRBJ1-5; CDR3 protein: ASSLGAAEGNQPQH
V gene: TRBV9; CDR3 length: 13; D gene: TRBD2; J gene: TRBJ2-7; CDR3 protein: ASSVGGGTAYEQY
V gene: TRBV9; CDR3 length: 14; D gene: TRBD2; J gene: TRBJ2-5; CDR3 protein: ASSVGVAGVKETQY
V gene: TRBV7-8; CDR3 length: 14; D gene: .; J gene: TRBJ1-6; CDR3 protein: ASSRGTGQGSQPLH
V gene: TRBV3-1/TRBV3-2; CDR3 length: 12; D gene: .; J gene: TRBJ1-1; CDR3 protein: ASSLDRDTGGAF
V gene: TRBV6-2/TRBV6-3; CDR3 length: 14; D gene: .; J gene: TRBJ2-7; CDR3 protein: ASSYGPGREGDEQY
V gene: TRBV30; CDR3 length: 10; D gene: .; J gene: TRBJ1-5; CDR3 protein: AWSYQSWGQH
V gene: TRBV27; CDR3 length: 11; D gene: .; J gene: TRBJ1-2; CDR3 protein: ATMGGLGYGYT
V gene: TRBV5-6; CDR3 length: 16; D gene: .; J gene: TRBJ2-3; CDR3 protein: ASSPPGERWMGPDTQY
V gene: TRBV6-2/TRBV6-3; CDR3 length: 12; D gene: .; J gene: TRBJ1-1; CDR3 protein: ASSYTGANTEAF
V gene: TRBV28; CDR3 length: 11; D gene: .; J gene: TRBJ2-3; CDR3 protein: ASSLPSTDTQY
V gene: TRBV4-1; CDR3 length: 12; D gene: .; J gene: TRBJ1-1; CDR3 protein: ASSPKPMNTEAF
V gene: TRBV2; CDR3 length: 12; D gene: .; J gene: TRBJ1-5; CDR3 protein: ASSETYSNQPQH
V gene: TRBV4-3; CDR3 length: 12; D gene: TRBD1; J gene: TRBJ1-2; CDR3 protein: ASSPDRTNYGYT
V gene: TRBV3-1/TRBV3-2; CDR3 length: 14; D gene: TRBD1; J gene: TRBJ2-5; CDR3 protein: ASSQEFTGGRETQY
V gene: TRBV10-3; CDR3 length: 14; D gene: .; J gene: TRBJ2-7; CDR3 protein: AISRGFGISSYEQY
V gene: TRBV7-6; CDR3 length: 11; D gene: .; J gene: TRBJ1-1; CDR3 protein: ASSPRPNTEAF
V gene: TRBV19; CDR3 length: 13; D gene: TRBD2; J gene: TRBJ2-1; CDR3 protein: ASSIAGTSGYEQF
V gene: TRBV15; CDR3 length: 11; D gene: .; J gene: TRBJ1-1; CDR3 protein: ATSRAPGAEAF
V gene: TRBV6-4; CDR3 length: 12; D gene: .; J gene: TRBJ2-2; CDR3 protein: ASSGGQNTGELF
V gene: TRBV7-9; CDR3 length: 14; D gene: TRBD2; J gene: TRBJ2-7; CDR3 protein: ASSLTRGGRRGEQY
V gene: TRBV21-1; CDR3 length: 11; D gene: .; J gene: TRBJ2-7; CDR3 protein: ASRPGQRYEQY
V gene: TRBV7-8; CDR3 length: 13; D gene: TRBD2; J gene: TRBJ2-7; CDR3 protein: ASSLAPGGAYEQY
V gene: TRBV30; CDR3 length: 15; D gene: TRBD1; J gene: TRBJ1-3; CDR3 protein: AWSVLSTGGSGNTIY
V gene: TRBV6-5; CDR3 length: 13; D gene: TRBD1; J gene: TRBJ1-4; CDR3 protein: ASTYGQGLGEKLF